A selection of T cell receptor beta chains follows, all from one sample in a study of STAT5B mutations in CD4+ large granular lymphocyte leukemia. Sequencing used immunoSEQ multiplex PCR; TCRdb keeps in-frame clones, though not all of them. The data show fewer than 40,000 clones, with roughly 82% seen just once and less than 2.5% held by the top ten. Specimen: CD4+ T cells from blood buffy coats. These receptors were taken from a human donor in good health. The CDR3 runs from the conserved cysteine through the conserved F or W. The D gene is left open where the match is weak. Only some rows state a clone size, as once, few, many or a class for expanded clones.

v_gene,abundance,d_gene,j_gene,CDR3aa,CDR3nt
TRBV28,-,-,TRBJ1-1,CASSLVSLNTEAFF,TGTGCCAGCAGTTTGGTCAGTTTGAACACTGAAGCTTTCTTT
TRBV19,-,-,TRBJ1-3,CASSSFARHPNTIYF,TGTGCCAGTAGTTCCTTCGCCCGGCACCCCAACACCATATATTTT
TRBV10-3,-,TRBD1,TRBJ2-1,CAIRGDSFNEQFF,TGTGCCATCAGGGGGGACAGCTTCAATGAGCAGTTCTTC
TRBV7-6,few,-,TRBJ2-7,CASSLGAGLSWEQYF,TGTGCCAGCAGCTTAGGGGCGGGACTTTCTTGGGAGCAGTACTTC
TRBV30,-,TRBD1,TRBJ1-4,CAWSPQGSEKLFF,TGTGCCTGGTCCCCACAGGGGAGTGAAAAACTGTTTTTT
TRBV6-1,-,TRBD1,TRBJ1-1,CASTPAGTGVSEAFF,TGTGCCAGCACCCCGGCCGGGACAGGGGTTTCCGAAGCTTTCTTT
TRBV18,few,TRBD1,TRBJ1-1,CASSPLGTGGRAEAFF,TGTGCCAGCTCACCACTGGGGACAGGCGGTAGGGCTGAAGCTTTCTTT
TRBV7-8,-,-,TRBJ2-7,CASSFTGVYEQYF,TGTGCCAGCAGCTTTACGGGAGTCTACGAGCAGTACTTC
TRBV15,-,TRBD1,TRBJ2-3,CAATPGTAITDTQYF,TGTGCCGCTACCCCCGGGACAGCCATAACAGATACGCAGTATTTT
TRBV11-2,-,TRBD1,TRBJ1-5,CASSLTGGRNQPQHF,TGTGCCAGCAGCCTTACAGGGGGGAGGAATCAGCCCCAGCATTTT
TRBV2,-,-,TRBJ2-3,CASSAAGWGTDTQYF,TGTGCCAGCAGTGCCGCGGGATGGGGGACAGATACGCAGTATTTT
TRBV7-9,-,-,TRBJ2-7,CASSLGQPYEQYF,TGTGCCAGCAGCTTAGGGCAACCCTACGAGCAGTACTTC
TRBV18,-,-,TRBJ1-1,CASSPREQSNTEAFF,TGTGCCAGCTCACCGAGGGAACAGTCGAACACTGAAGCTTTCTTT
TRBV19,-,TRBD1,TRBJ1-5,CASSIDRGQQPQHF,TGTGCCAGTAGTATCGACAGGGGACAGCAGCCCCAGCATTTT
TRBV7-9,-,-,TRBJ1-1,CASSPLGRNTEAFF,TGTGCCAGCAGCCCGCTTGGACGGAACACTGAAGCTTTCTTT
TRBV30,-,-,TRBJ2-5,CAWSVKETQYF,TGTGCCTGGAGTGTAAAAGAGACCCAGTACTTC
TRBV5-1,-,TRBD1,TRBJ1-3,CASSSDGTGLFSGNTIYF,TGCGCCAGCAGCTCTGACGGGACAGGCCTGTTTTCTGGAAACACCATATATTTT
TRBV6-5,few,-,TRBJ1-1,CASSATGRNTEAFF,TGTGCCAGCAGCGCTACAGGGCGGAACACTGAAGCTTTCTTT
TRBV5-6,-,-,TRBJ1-5,CASSRGGSRESNQPQHF,TGTGCCAGCAGCCGCGGAGGGTCACGGGAAAGCAATCAGCCCCAGCATTTT
TRBV5-4,-,-,TRBJ1-3,CASGPGGQVSGNTIYF,TGTGCCAGCGGACCCGGGGGACAAGTCTCTGGAAACACCATATATTTT
TRBV5-6,-,-,TRBJ1-1,CASSFGGRDEGTEAFF,TGTGCCAGCAGCTTTGGGGGGAGGGACGAAGGGACTGAAGCTTTCTTT
TRBV10-3,few,-,TRBJ1-2,CAISEPPVGEGYTF,TGTGCCATCAGTGAGCCTCCGGTAGGGGAAGGCTACACCTTC
TRBV5-1,-,-,TRBJ1-1,CASSPREGNTEAFF,TGCGCCAGCAGCCCCCGGGAGGGGAACACTGAAGCTTTCTTT
TRBV19,-,TRBD1,TRBJ1-4,CASSRTGQAREKLFF,TGTGCCAGTAGTAGGACCGGACAGGCCCGGGAAAAACTGTTTTTT
TRBV5-4,-,TRBD1,TRBJ1-1,CASRSGTGYEAFF,TGTGCCAGCAGGTCCGGGACAGGGTATGAAGCTTTCTTT
TRBV9,-,TRBD1,TRBJ1-2,CASSGGTGTYKRGYTF,TGTGCCAGCAGCGGGGGGACAGGGACCTATAAGAGAGGCTACACCTTC
TRBV18,once,-,TRBJ1-3,CASSPPDLPGAGNTIYF,TGTGCCAGCTCACCACCAGACCTGCCCGGGGCGGGAAACACCATATATTTT
TRBV2,-,TRBD1,TRBJ2-7,CASSKEGGGEQYF,TGTGCCAGCAGTAAGGAAGGGGGCGGCGAGCAGTACTTC
TRBV7-9,-,TRBD2,TRBJ2-5,CASSLGGLAGDQETQYF,TGTGCCAGCAGCTTAGGCGGACTAGCGGGAGATCAAGAGACCCAGTACTTC
TRBV29-1,few,-,TRBJ2-7,CSVEGQGRGEQYF,TGCAGCGTTGAGGGTCAGGGACGAGGGGAGCAGTACTTC
TRBV19,-,-,TRBJ2-3,CASNPGANTDTQYF,TGTGCCAGTAACCCAGGGGCAAACACAGATACGCAGTATTTT
TRBV4-1,once,TRBD1,TRBJ2-2,CASSQETGANTGELFF,TGCGCCAGCAGCCAAGAGACAGGGGCGAACACCGGGGAGCTGTTTTTT
TRBV6-6,-,TRBD2,TRBJ2-7,CASKRGATYEQYF,TGTGCCAGCAAGCGGGGCGCTACCTACGAGCAGTACTTC
TRBV27,-,-,TRBJ1-1,CASSLRGGNTEAFF,TGTGCCAGCAGTTTAAGGGGAGGGAACACTGAAGCTTTCTTT
TRBV11-2,-,-,TRBJ1-2,CASSATFLHNYGYTF,TGTGCCAGCAGCGCCACGTTTCTGCATAACTATGGCTACACCTTC